This TCR beta chain came from a study of cytomegalovirus exposure and HLA in healthy donors. On this clone: No antigen is known for it.

Vbeta (60) and Jbeta (13) primers were used in the PCR. Profiled with immunoSEQ multiplex PCR; TCRdb holds only in-frame clones, not every one. Here the sample spans over 95,000 clones, around three quarters being singletons. Study outcomes and limitations: Sequencing depth across donors, presence/absence analyses assumed, was roughly uniform.

This sequence originates from a man between 40 and 49 years old in good health and CMV-seronegative. The sequenced material came from PBMCs.

CDR3 DNA sequence: TGCAGCGGGGAACAGGGGGCCGGTGAAAAACTGTTTTTT. This gives the protein CSGEQGAGEKLFF. The chain combines TRBV29-1 with TRBJ1-4, with 9 nucleotides matching TRBD1. CDR3 length: 13 amino acids. In germline, CDR1 is SQVTM, CDR2 ANQGSEA. V trimming: 7 bases; J trimming: 7 bases; junction bases outside the gene matches: 7.